The entry below gives a single TCR beta chain sequence along with its context. Antigen unknown. These data come from a study of cytomegalovirus exposure and HLA in healthy donors. Study-wide results and caveats: In vitro, a few CMV-associated chains proved specific for CMV antigens. Segments of the TCR beta V type were, in most cases, productive about 90% or about 30% of the time in an earlier analysis.

V lost 0 bases, J lost 8 bases, and 10 bases lay in between. The CDR3 has 13 residues. Germline V gene data show CDR1 as KGHSH and CDR2 as LQKENI. Researchers ran the PCR with 60 Vbeta and 13 Jbeta primers. Original data processing: Approximately 10 million shared chains were among 80 million or so unique TCR beta chains counted in a later analysis. Clones were read by immunoSEQ multiplex PCR, and TCRdb kept only the in-frame ones, dropping some. D and trimming come from the DNA, and the V and J calls and clone size come from that table. The top ten clones hold roughly 1.5% of a sample with about 98,000 clones, 80% to 85% of them seen once.

The rearrangement joins TRBV18 to TRBJ1-2, with D tentatively TRBD1 (5 bases). This sequence was found in a man in his forties in good health and CMV-seronegative. The sample consisted of PBMCs. CDR3 amino acids: CASSPPGGIGYTF. CDR3 coding DNA: TGTGCCAGCTCACCACCGGGGGGTATCGGCTACACCTTC.